Described below is a single T cell receptor beta chain sequence and its context. As yet, its antigen is unknown. These data are taken from a study of OX40 agonist ivuxolimab in advanced cancers. Turning to the study itself: Ivuxolimab, an antibody acting as an agonist of OX40 (CD134), was used to treat patients. Males comprised approximately 84% of the group, whose mean age was approximately 60 years (range 23 to 79). General study points: Low levels of normalized T-cell clonal expansion also appeared in some nonresponders. The average count of expanded clones was higher among CD8+ T cells than among CD4+.

This table comes from immunoSEQ multiplex PCR, and its TCRdb copy is limited to in-frame clones, with some not included. The data show approximately 99,000 clones, with 91% seen just once and approximately 0.69% held by the top ten. The CDR3 runs 12 residues. Germline-derived CDR1 and CDR2 are MGHRA and YSYEKL. Deletions cut 0 bases from V and 1 base from J, with 0 bases between. The sequence was obtained from an adult with an advanced solid tumor such as melanoma, head and neck, liver or kidney cancer. The chain combines TRBV4-1 with TRBJ1-1, with D uncertain. Sequenced here: CD4+ or CD8+ T cells sorted from blood, sampled in a trial of the OX40 agonist ivuxolimab. The CDR3 sequence is CASSQENTEAFF. DNA of the CDR3: TGCGCCAGCAGCCAAGAGAACACTGAAGCTTTCTTT.